These T cell receptor beta chains were read from a single sample in a study of Tregs in tolerant kidney transplant recipients. Only in-frame clones appear in the TCRdb table, and some are missing; sequencing was by immunoSEQ multiplex PCR. This table holds approximately 69,000 clones, about 88% found once. The specimen was CD4+ T cells from blood, collected before the transplant. All receptors come from a human donor who received a combined kidney and bone marrow transplant. The conserved cysteine and the conserved F or W are not part of the CDR3 here. Each record gives: D gene, V gene, J gene, CDR3 protein. A D gene is named only where the DNA matches it firmly.

TRBD2	TRBV5-5	TRBJ2-7	ASSLLVAGVGNEQY
.	TRBV5-1	TRBJ1-1	ASSEFTKSVNTEAF
TRBD1	TRBV5-6	TRBJ1-2	ASSLVAGGSTGYT
.	TRBV4-2	TRBJ2-7	ASSQDSQGRSYEQY
.	TRBV2	TRBJ2-2	ASSERRPLTGELF
.	TRBV5-4	TRBJ2-3	ASSYKRGTDTQY
TRBD2	TRBV27	TRBJ2-5	ASSSLAAYQETQY
TRBD2	TRBV9	TRBJ2-7	ASSVESPASGRHYEQY
.	TRBV5-1	TRBJ1-3	ASSLGSGGNTIY
.	TRBV4-1	TRBJ2-1	ASSQPLDEQF
TRBD1	TRBV7-9	TRBJ2-3	ASSLQGAETDTQY
.	TRBV5-1	TRBJ1-1	ASSLTWGDTEAF
.	TRBV29-1	TRBJ1-3	SVWASGNIIY
TRBD1	TRBV5-1	TRBJ1-4	ASSPSTGVEKLF
TRBD1	TRBV2	TRBJ2-1	ASSGTGGYNEQF
TRBD1	TRBV7-9	TRBJ2-7	ASSLSTGTGGNYEQY
TRBD1	TRBV5-1	TRBJ2-7	ASSGSHRGAYEQY
.	TRBV27	TRBJ1-1	ASSLSIGGTEAF
.	TRBV28	TRBJ1-4	ASSLRQPNEKLF
.	TRBV28	TRBJ1-2	ASSLQGGYGYT